The following is a T cell receptor beta chain sequence with its context. Its recognized antigen is unknown. Per-base quality was not reported, and no clone a single base away is much larger than it. Libraries were constructed by RT-PCR. This sample was sequenced with an Illumina HiSeq 2500. TCRdb trimmed public reads at Q25 via fastp, called clones via MiXCR and kept in-frame beta chains. One record per CDR3 amino acid sequence lists the most common genes and DNA. The sample table shows around 320,000 distinct CDR3 sequences, and approximately 20% are seen once. The ten top clones hold around 10% of the sample. This entry comes from a study of response to subunit inactivated influenza vaccine (dated 2018 in TCRdb). Background for the entire study: To follow how T cells responded to a trivalent subunit inactivated influenza vaccine, the researchers relied on deep quantitative profiling of the T cell receptor repertoire. General study outcomes and caveats: The authors proposed that each seasonal influenza vaccination may bring in only a limited number of new T cells.

Trimmed from V: 3 bases; trimmed from J: 4 bases; junction bases lacking a gene match: 15. The germline V gene (reference sequence) sets CDR1 to DFQATT and CDR2 to SNEGSKA. The CDR3 spans 17 residues, from the cysteine through the phenylalanine. Of the read, only the CDR3 DNA is kept; its 51 bases are in frame from base 1. This specimen consisted of PBMCs from blood, obtained less than 22 months after vaccination. The rearrangement joined TRBV20-1 to TRBJ2-7; 10 central nucleotides agree with TRBD2. The source is a man between 50 and 70 years old who received an inactivated influenza vaccine. Donor details come from another sample of the same person, matched by shared clones. The DNA sequence is TGCAGTGCTAGGGCAAGCGGGGGGGCCGGGGGGATTTACGAGCAGTACTTC. Translated, this is CSARASGGAGGIYEQYF.